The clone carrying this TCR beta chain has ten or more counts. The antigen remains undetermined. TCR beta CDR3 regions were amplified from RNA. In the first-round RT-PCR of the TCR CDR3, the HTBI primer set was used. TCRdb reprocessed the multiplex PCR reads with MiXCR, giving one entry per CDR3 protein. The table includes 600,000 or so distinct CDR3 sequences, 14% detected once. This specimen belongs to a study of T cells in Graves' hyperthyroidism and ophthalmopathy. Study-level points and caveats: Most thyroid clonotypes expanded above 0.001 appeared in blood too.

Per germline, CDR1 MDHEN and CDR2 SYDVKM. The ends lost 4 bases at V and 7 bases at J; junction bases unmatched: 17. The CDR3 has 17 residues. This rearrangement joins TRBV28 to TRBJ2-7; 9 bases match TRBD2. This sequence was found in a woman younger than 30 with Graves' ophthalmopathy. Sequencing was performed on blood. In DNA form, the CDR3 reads TGTGCCAGCAGTTCTCTCCCTCTAGCGGGACCCCCGGAGGAGCAGTACTTC. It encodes CASSSLPLAGPPEEQYF.